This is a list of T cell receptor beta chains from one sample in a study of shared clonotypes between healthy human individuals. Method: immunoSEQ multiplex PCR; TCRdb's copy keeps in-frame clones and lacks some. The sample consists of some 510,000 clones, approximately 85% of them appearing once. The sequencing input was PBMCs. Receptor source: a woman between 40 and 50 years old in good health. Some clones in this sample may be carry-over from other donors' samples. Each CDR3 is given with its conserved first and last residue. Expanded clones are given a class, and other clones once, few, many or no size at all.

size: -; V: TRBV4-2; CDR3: CASSLREGRTDTQYF
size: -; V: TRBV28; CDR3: CASRTRTSGLNEQFF
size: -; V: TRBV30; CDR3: CAWSHSWLAYGYTF
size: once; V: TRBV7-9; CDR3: CASGSTGKYEQFF
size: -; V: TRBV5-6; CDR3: CASSLQFTSGPRETQYF
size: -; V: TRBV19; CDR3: CASSMTFQGGYEQYF
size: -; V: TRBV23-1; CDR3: CASSQSLRGATSGRATDTQYF
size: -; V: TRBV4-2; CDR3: CASSQERYIRDFVGPYEQYF
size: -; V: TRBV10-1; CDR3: CASSESFPDNHGYTF
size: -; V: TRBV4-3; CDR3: CASSQDRGNTIYF
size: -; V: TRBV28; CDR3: CASSLGRVALNEQFF
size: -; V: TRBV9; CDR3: CASSVGLAGGDGETQYF
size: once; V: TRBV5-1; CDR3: CASSSLAGGHNGELFF
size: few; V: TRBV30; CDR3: CAWSVTGRNTIYF
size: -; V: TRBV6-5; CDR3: CASSFNSGDQPQHF
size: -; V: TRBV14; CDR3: CASRGLAGGNEQFF
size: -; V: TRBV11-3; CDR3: CATSPGLGDTGELFF
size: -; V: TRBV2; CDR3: CASSPSFATNEKLFF
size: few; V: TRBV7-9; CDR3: CASSLLTEGYTF
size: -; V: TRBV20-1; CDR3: CSAGWREKLFF
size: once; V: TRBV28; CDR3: CASRNRDFYEQYF
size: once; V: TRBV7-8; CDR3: CASSLERTGINQPQHF
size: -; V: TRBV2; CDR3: CASMVGGDRAEQYF
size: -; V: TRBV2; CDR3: CASSQREGRNEQFF
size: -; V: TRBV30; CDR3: CAWRASFNTEAFF
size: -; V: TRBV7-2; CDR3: CASSLGFRQGSTEAFF
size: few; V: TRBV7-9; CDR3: CASSPLWTGDTGELFF
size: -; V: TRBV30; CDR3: CAWGRVNSPLHF
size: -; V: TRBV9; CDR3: CASSVDPQTGQQFF
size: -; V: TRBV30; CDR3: CAWSGAGAGEETQYF
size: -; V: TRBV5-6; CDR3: CASSYTGGNTDTQYF
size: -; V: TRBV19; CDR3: CASSRGPPGEQYF
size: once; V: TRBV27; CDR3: CASSFGGFNEKLFF
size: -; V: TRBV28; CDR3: CASSLDSGDSPLHF
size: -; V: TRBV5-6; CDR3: CASSEGGRVPPGTQYF
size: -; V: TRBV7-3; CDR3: CASSLTGAGDTGELFF
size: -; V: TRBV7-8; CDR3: CASSYPRGGTSGNTIYF
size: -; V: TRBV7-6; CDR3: CASSLTDYEQYF
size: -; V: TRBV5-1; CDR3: CASSLVGTDTQYF
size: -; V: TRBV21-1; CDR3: CASSKAQGQGETQYF
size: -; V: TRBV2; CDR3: CASSVGRATYEQYF
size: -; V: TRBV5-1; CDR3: CASSPDYLDTDTQYF
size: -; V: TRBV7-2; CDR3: CASSLGGRVVDGYTF
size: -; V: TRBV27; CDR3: CASSLVLAGAREQFF
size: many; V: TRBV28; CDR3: CASSPAGQPQHF
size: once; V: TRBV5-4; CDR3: CASSLAGRGETQYF
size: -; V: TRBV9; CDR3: CASSVGNGNQPQHF
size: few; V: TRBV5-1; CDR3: CASSPWTGEGYGYTF
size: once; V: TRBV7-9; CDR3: CASSLGAGTPQETQYF
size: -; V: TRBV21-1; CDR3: CASSQPGQPNNEQFF
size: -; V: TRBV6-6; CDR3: CATGTASTETQYF
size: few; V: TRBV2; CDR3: CASSLWTDTLRPAFYNEQFF
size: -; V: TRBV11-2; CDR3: CASSPGWGAYEQYF
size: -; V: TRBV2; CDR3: CASGEGLPNEKLFF
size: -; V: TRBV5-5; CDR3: CASSFLARGETQYF